The present TCR beta chain was sequenced within a study of blood T cell repertoires in COVID-19 (dated by TCRdb to the early 2020s). Some background on the complete study: The collaborator samples originated in the United States, Italy and Spain and spanned the acute and convalescent phases of COVID-19. The prospective study material was composed of cDNA or gDNA derived from T cells, B-cell-depleted T cells, or PBMCs. Subjects who had been exposed to COVID-19, were actively infected with it, or had recovered from it provided the deeply sampled blood TCRbeta repertoires that made up the dataset. A freely available public database, intended as a resource for researchers studying the immune response to SARS-CoV-2, is where the repertoires were released. Samples were obtained from the ongoing ImmuneRACE study (first 160 participants) and from 1,254 subjects provided by 6 global collaborators. A de-identified subject ID, COVID-19 status, age in years and sex were almost always included in the sample metadata. Where available, HLA class I and class II types were taken from metadata supplied by the sample provider and were not determined by assay-based typing.

The paper as a whole reports these results and caveats: Clinical and demographic metadata were provided uncurated, with the amount varying by source and participant.

Deletion took 2 bases off V and 5 bases off J, with a span of 13 bases between the germline ends. The CDR3, from cysteine to phenylalanine, totals 14 residues. Only the CDR3 part of the read is kept: 42 bases, read in frame from the first base. As encoded in the germline V gene, CDR1 is MRHNA while CDR2 is SNTAGT. In Seattle, one collaborating source enrolled patients while the infection was active and tracked those patients longitudinally over the course of disease. Collaborating institutions collected whole blood in K2EDTA tubes following their own protocols. For TCRbeta analysis, collaborator samples were shipped as frozen whole blood, as isolated PBMCs, or as DNA extracted from either sample type. A remark on this clone: Its antigen remains undetermined. No quality values exist for individual bases; no much larger clone is one base distant.

TCRbeta CDR3 regions were amplified from genomic DNA using the immunoSEQ Assay, a bias-controlled multiplex PCR. Regarding the original processing steps: Nucleated cell counts per sample were estimated from amplification of reference gene primers within the assay. To quantify the absolute abundance of each unique TCRbeta CDR3 rearrangement, sequence reads were collapsed and filtered. Productive Simpson clonality was computed per sample as the square root of Simpson's diversity index over productive rearrangements. The source is immuneACCESS, and TCRdb retained only in-frame sequences with V and J called. Part of the clones is not carried over; for the studies checked, unresolved V genes explain less than half of this, and the remainder is unexplained. The D gene and trimming were derived from the DNA, and the V and J assignments and clone size from that table. In this sample the table shows about 270,000 clones, 86% of which occur a single time. Less than 15% of the sample is in the top ten clones.

The chain is made from TRBV6-4 and TRBJ2-7; tentative D gene TRBD1, with 6 bases matching. The sequence was collected from a woman in her thirties with COVID-19, enrolled during active disease. The source material was peripheral blood. The sequenced DNA: TGTGCCAGCAGTGACGCACAGGGTAGGAACGAGCAGTACTTC. This gives the protein CASSDAQGRNEQYF.